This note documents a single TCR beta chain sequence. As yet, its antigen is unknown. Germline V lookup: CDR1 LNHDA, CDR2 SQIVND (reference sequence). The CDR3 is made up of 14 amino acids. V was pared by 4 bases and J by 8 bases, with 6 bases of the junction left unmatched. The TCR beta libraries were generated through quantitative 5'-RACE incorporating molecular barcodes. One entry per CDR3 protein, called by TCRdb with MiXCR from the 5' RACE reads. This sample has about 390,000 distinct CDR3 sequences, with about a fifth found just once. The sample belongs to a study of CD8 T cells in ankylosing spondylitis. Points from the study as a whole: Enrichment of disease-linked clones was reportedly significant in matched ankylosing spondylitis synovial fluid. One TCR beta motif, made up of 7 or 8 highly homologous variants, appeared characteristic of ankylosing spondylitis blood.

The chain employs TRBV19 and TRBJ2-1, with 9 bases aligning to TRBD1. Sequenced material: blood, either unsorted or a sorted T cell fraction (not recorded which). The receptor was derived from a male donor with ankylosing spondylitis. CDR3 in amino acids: CASSKGQGPDEQFF. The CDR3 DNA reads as TGTGCCAGTAGTAAGGGACAGGGTCCCGATGAGCAGTTCTTC.